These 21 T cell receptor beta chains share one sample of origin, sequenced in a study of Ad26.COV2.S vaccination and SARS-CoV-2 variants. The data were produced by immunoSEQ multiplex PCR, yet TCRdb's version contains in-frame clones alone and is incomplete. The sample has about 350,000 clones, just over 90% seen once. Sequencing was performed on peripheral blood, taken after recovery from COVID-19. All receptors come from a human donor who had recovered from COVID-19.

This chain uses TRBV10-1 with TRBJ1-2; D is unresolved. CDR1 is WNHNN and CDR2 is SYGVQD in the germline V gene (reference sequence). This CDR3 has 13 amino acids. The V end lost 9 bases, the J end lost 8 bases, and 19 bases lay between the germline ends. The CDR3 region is CARTFFSRRGYTF. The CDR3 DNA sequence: TGCGCCAGGACTTTCTTTTCCCGACGAGGCTACACCTTC.

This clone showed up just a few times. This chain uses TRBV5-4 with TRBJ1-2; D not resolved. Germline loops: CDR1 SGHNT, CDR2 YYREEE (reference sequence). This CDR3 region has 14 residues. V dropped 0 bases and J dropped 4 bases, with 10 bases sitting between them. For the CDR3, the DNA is TGTGCCAGCAGCTTGGATCCGGTATCCTATGGCTACACCTTC. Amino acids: CASSLDPVSYGYTF. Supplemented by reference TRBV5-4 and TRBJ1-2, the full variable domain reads ETGVTQSPTHLIKTRGQQVTLRCSSQSGHNTVSWYQQALGQGPQFIFQYYREEENGRGNFPPRFSGLQFPNYSSELNVNALELDDSALYLCASSLDPVSYGYTFGSGTRLTVV.

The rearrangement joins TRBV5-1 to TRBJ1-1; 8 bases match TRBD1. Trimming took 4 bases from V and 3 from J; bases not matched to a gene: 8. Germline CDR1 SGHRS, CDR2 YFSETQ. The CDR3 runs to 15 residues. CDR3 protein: CASSPPQGGYTEAFF. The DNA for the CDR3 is TGCGCCAGCAGCCCCCCACAGGGGGGCTACACTGAAGCTTTCTTT.

The CDR3 protein is CASSLDFRGGLETQYF. CDR3 coding DNA: TGTGCCAGCAGCTTAGATTTTCGGGGGGGCTTGGAGACCCAGTACTTC. This rearrangement joins TRBV11-2 to TRBJ2-5; 8 bases align to TRBD2. From germline, CDR1 is SGHAT and CDR2 FQNNGV. The J segment lost 5 bases and the V segment lost 0 bases, leaving 8 bases of the junction unmatched. There are 16 residues in the CDR3.

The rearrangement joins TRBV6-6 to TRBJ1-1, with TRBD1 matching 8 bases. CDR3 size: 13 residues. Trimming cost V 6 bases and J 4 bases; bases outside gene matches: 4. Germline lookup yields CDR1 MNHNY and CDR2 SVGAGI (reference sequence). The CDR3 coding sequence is TGTGCCAGCAGCCTAGGACAGGGCACTGAAGCTTTCTTT. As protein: CASSLGQGTEAFF.

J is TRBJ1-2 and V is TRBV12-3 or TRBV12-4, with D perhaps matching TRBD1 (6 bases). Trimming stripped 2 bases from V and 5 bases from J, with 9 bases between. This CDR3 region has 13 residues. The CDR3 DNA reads TGTGCCAGCAGTTTACGGACAGCATATGGCTACACCTTC. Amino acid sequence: CASSLRTAYGYTF.

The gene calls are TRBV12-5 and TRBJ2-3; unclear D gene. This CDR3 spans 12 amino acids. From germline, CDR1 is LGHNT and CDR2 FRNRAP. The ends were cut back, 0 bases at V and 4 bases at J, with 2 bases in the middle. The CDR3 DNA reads TGTGCTAGTGGTTTGGTAGCAGATACGCAGTATTTT. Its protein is CASGLVADTQYF.

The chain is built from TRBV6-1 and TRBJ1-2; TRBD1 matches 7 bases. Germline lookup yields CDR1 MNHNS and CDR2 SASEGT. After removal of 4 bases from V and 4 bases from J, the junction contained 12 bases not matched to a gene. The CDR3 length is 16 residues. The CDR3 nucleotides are TGTGCCAGCAGTGGACTAGCTCCGGGACAGATCTATGGCTACACCTTC. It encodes CASSGLAPGQIYGYTF.

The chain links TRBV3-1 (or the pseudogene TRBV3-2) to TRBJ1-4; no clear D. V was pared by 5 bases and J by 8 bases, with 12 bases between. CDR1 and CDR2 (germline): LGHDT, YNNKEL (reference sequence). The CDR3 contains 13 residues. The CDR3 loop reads CASSELRAEKLFF. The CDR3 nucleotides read TGTGCCAGCAGCGAGCTTAGAGCCGAAAAACTGTTTTTT.

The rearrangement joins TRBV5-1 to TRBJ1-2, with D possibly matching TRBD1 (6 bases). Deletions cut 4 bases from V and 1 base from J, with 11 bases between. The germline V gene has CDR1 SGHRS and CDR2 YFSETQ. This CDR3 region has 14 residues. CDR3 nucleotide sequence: TGCGCCAGCAGCCTAGGACAGAATAACTATGGCTACACCTTC. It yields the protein CASSLGQNNYGYTF.

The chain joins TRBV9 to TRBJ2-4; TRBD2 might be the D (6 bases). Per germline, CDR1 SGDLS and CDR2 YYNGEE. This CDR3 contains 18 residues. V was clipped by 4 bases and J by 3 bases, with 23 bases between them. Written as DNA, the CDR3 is TGTGCCAGCAGCCGAACACCCACCCCATCGGAGGGCAAAAACATTCAGTACTTC. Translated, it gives CASSRTPTPSEGKNIQYF. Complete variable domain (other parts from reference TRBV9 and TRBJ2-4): DSGVTQTPKHLITATGQRVTLRCSPRSGDLSVYWYQQSLDQGLQFLIQYYNGEERAKGNILERFSAQQFPDLHSELNLSSLELGDSALYFCASSRTPTPSEGKNIQYFGAGTRLSVL.

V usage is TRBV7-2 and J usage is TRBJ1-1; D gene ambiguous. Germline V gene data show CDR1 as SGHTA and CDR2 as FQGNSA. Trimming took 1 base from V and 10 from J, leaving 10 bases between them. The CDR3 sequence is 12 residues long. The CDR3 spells CASSLVDRIAFF. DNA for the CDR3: TGTGCCAGCAGCTTAGTTGACCGGATAGCTTTCTTT.

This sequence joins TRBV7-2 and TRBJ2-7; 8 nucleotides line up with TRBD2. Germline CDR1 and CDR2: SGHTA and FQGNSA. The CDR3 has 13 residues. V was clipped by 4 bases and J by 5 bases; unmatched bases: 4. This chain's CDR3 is CASSSGLADEQYF. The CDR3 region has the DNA TGTGCCAGCAGCTCTGGACTAGCTGACGAGCAGTACTTC.

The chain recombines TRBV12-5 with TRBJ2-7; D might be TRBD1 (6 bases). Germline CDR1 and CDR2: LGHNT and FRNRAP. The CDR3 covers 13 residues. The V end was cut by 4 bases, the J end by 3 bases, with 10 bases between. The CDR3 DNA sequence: TGTGCTAGTGGTTGGGGGCAGGGCTACGAGCAGTACTTC. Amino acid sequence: CASGWGQGYEQYF. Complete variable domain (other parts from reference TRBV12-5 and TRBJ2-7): DARVTQTPRHKVTEMGQEVTMRCQPILGHNTVFWYRQTMMQGLELLAYFRNRAPLDDSGMPKDRFSAEMPDATLATLKIQPSEPRDSAVYFCASGWGQGYEQYFGPGTRLTVT.

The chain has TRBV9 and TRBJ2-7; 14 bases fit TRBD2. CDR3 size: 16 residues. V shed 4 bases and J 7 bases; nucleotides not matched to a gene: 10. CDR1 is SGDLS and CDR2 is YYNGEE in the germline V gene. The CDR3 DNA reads TGTGCCAGCAGCTCGGGACTAGCGGGGGCTCCGAGGGAGCAGTACTTC. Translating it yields CASSSGLAGAPREQYF.

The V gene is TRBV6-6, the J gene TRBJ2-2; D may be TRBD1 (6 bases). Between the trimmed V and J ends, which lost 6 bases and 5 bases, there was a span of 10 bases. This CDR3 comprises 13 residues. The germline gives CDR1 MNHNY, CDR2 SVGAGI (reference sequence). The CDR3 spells CASRGRGTGELFF. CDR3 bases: TGTGCCAGCAGGGGTAGGGGGACCGGGGAGCTGTTTTTT.

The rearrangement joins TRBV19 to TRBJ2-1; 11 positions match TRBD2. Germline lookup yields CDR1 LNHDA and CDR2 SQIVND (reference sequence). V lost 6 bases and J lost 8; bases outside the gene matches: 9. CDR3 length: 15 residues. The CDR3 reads CASSRLAGPWDEQFF. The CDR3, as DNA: TGTGCCAGTAGCCGACTAGCGGGGCCCTGGGATGAGCAGTTCTTC.

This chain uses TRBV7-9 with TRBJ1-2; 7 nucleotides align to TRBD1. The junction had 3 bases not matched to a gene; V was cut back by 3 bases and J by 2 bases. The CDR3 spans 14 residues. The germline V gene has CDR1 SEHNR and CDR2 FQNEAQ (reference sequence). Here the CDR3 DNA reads TGTGCCAGCAGCTTCTTGGACAGGAACTATGGCTACACCTTC. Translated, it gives CASSFLDRNYGYTF. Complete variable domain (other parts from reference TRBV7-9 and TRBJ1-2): DTGVSQNPRHKITKRGQNVTFRCDPISEHNRLYWYRQTLGQGPEFLTYFQNEAQLEKSRLLSDRFSAERPKGSFSTLEIQRTEQGDSAMYLCASSFLDRNYGYTFGSGTRLTVV.

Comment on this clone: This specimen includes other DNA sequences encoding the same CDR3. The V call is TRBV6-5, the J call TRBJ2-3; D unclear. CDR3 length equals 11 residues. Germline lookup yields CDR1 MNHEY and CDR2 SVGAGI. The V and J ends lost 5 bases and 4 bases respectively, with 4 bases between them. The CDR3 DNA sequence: TGTGCCAGCAGTACACCAGATACGCAGTATTTT. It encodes CASSTPDTQYF.

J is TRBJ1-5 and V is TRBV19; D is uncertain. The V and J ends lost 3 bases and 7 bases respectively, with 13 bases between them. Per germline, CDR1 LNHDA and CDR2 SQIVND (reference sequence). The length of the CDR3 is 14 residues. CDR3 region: CASSMRGAEQPQHF. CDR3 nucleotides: TGTGCCAGTAGTATGAGAGGAGCGGAGCAGCCCCAGCATTTT.

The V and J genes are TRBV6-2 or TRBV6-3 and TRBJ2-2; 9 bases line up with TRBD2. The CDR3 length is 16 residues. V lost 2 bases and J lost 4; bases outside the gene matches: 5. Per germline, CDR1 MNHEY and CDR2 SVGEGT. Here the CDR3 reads CASSYGGGAFTGELFF. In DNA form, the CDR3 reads TGTGCCAGCAGTTACGGCGGGGGGGCTTTCACCGGGGAGCTGTTTTTT.